The sequence of this TCR beta chain was determined in a study of OX40 agonist ivuxolimab in advanced cancers. Study information: Participants averaged around 60 years of age (range about 23 to 79) and were roughly 80% male. Study-wide findings and caveats: In CD8+ T cells, expanded clones were on average more numerous than in CD4+.

Looked up from germline, CDR1 is SGHAT and CDR2 is FQNNGV. The CDR3 is 15 amino acids. Trimming removed 0 bases at V and 8 bases at J, with 16 bases between. There are a few counts of this clone. Antigen specificity is unknown. TCRdb keeps only in-frame clones here, not all; method: immunoSEQ multiplex PCR. The sample consists of around 15,000 clones, 70% of them appearing once. The clonotype originates from an adult with an advanced solid tumor such as melanoma, head and neck, liver or kidney cancer. The V and J genes are TRBV11-2 and TRBJ1-2, with D unclear. The specimen was CD4+ or CD8+ T cells sorted from blood, collected in a trial of the OX40 agonist ivuxolimab. The chain's CDR3 is CASSLDPSPGWGYTF. In nucleotides, the CDR3 is TGTGCCAGCAGCTTAGATCCGTCGCCGGGGTGGGGCTACACCTTC.